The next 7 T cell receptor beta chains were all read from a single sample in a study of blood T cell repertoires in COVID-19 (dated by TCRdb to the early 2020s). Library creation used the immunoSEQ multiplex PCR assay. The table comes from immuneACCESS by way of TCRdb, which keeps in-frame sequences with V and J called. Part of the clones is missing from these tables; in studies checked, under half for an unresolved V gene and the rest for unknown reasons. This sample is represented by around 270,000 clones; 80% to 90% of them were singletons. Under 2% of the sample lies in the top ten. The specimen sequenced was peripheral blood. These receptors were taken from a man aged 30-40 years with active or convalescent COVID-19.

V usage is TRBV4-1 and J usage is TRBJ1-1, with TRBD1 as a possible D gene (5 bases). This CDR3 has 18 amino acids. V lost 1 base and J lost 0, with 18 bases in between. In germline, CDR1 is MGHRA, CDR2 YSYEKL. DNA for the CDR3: TGCGCCAGCAGCCAAGTATTAGGGGTCGACGAAGTGAACACTGAAGCTTTCTTT. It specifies CASSQVLGVDEVNTEAFF.

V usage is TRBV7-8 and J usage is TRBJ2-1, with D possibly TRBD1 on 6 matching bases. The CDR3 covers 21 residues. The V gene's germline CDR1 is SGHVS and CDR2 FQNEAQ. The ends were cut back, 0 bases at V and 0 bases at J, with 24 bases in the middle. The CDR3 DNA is TGTGCCAGCAGCTTAGCAGGGGGTTCTATAGGGCCGGATTACTCCTACAATGAGCAGTTCTTC. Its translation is CASSLAGGSIGPDYSYNEQFF.

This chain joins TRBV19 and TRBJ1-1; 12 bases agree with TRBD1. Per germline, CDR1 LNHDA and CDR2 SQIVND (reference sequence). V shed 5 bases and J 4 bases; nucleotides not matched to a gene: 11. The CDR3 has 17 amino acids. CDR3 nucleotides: TGTGCCAGTAGTTTACAGGGACAGGGGGCGAGAAGCACTGAAGCTTTCTTT. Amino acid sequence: CASSLQGQGARSTEAFF.

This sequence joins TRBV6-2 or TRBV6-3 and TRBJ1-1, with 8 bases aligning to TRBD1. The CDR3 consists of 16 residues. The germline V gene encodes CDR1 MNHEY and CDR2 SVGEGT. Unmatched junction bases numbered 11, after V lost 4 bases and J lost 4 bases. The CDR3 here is CASSSPNRGGSTEAFF. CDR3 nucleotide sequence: TGTGCCAGCAGTTCACCCAACAGGGGGGGGAGCACTGAAGCTTTCTTT.

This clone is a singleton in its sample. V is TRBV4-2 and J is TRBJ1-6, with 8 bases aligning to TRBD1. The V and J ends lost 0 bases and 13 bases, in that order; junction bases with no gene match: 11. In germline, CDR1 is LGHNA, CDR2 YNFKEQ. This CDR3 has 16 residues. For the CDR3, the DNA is TGTGCCAGCAGCCAAGAAAGACAGGGGCGGAGGTTTCCCCTCCACTTT. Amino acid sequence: CASSQERQGRRFPLHF.

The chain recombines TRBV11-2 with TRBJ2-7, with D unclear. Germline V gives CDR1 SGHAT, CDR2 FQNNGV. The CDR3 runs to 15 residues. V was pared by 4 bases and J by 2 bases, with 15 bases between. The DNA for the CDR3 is TGTGCCAGCAGCTCCCGACAAACAATCACCTACGAGCAGTACTTC. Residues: CASSSRQTITYEQYF. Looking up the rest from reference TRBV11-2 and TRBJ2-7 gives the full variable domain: EAGVAQSPRYKIIEKRQSVAFWCNPISGHATLYWYQQILGQGPKLLIQFQNNGVVDDSQLPKDRFSAERLKGVDSTLKIQPAKLEDSAVYLCASSSRQTITYEQYFGPGTRLTVT.

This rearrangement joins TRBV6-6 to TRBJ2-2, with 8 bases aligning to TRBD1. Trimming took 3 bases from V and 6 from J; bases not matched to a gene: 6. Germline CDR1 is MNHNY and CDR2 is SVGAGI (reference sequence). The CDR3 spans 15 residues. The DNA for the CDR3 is TGTGCCAGCAGTTATGGTGCAGGGGGCGCCGGGGAGCTGTTTTTT. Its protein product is CASSYGAGGAGELFF.